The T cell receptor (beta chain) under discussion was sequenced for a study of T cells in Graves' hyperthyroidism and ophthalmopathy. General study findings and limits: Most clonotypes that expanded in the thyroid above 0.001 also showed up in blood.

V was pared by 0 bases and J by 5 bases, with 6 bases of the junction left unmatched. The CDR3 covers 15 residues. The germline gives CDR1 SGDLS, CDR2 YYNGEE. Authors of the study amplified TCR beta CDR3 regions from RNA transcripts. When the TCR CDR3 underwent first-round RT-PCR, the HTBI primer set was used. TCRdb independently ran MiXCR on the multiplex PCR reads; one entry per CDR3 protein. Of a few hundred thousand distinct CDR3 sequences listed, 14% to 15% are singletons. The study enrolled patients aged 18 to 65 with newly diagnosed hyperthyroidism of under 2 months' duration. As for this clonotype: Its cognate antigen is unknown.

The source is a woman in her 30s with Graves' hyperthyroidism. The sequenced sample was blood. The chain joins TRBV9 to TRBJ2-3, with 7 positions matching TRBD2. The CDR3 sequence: CASSVGGGREDTQYF. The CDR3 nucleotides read TGTGCCAGCAGCGTAGGCGGGGGAAGGGAAGATACGCAGTATTTT.